The 5 T cell receptor beta chains given below trace back to one sample, sequenced in a study of response to subunit inactivated influenza vaccine. MiXCR, run by TCRdb on the RT-PCR reads, gives a single entry per CDR3 protein. This table holds about 540,000 distinct CDR3 sequences, approximately 20% found once. In addition, the sample was reused for a study of T cells expressing NK-cell markers. That paper notes: What made the TCR beta cDNA was 5'RACE template switching with UMIs.

Sequencing was performed on CD4+ T cells sorted from PBMCs, taken 11 to 12 days after vaccination. All receptors come from a man aged 45 to 65 who received an inactivated influenza vaccine.

The chain is built from TRBV28 and TRBJ1-2; TRBD1 matches at 7 bases. V lost 7 bases and J lost 4; bases outside the gene matches: 12. The CDR3 is 15 amino acids. CDR1 is MDHEN, CDR2 SYDVKM, per germline. CDR3 region: CASIKTPGQPYGYTF. As DNA, the CDR3 is TGTGCCAGCATCAAGACGCCGGGACAGCCCTATGGCTACACCTTC.

The chain couples TRBV2 to TRBJ2-3, with TRBD1 identical over 7 bases. The CDR3 extends over 13 amino acids. J lost 0 bases, V lost 7 bases, and 1 base had no gene match. CDR1 is SNHLY and CDR2 is FYNNEI in the germline V gene. The CDR3 nucleotides read TGTGCCAGCACACAGGGGAGCACAGATACGCAGTATTTT. Translated, it gives CASTQGSTDTQYF.

The chain recombines TRBV20-1 with TRBJ1-2, with D hard to call. Germline CDR1 is DFQATT and CDR2 is SNEGSKA (reference sequence). The germline V and J ends were trimmed by 3 bases and 3 bases, with 8 bases remaining between them. This CDR3 region has 12 residues. CDR3 sequence: CSASYGDYGYTF. The CDR3 DNA is TGCAGTGCTAGTTACGGAGACTATGGCTACACCTTC.

The rearrangement links TRBV30 to TRBJ2-7; 12 bases match TRBD2. The V segment lost 3 bases and the J segment 6 bases; nucleotides outside the gene matches: 6. In germline, CDR1 is GTSNPN, CDR2 SVGIG (reference sequence). The CDR3 sequence is 14 residues long. CDR3 in DNA: TGTGCCTGGAGAGGGCTAGCGGGGGGGCCCGAGCAGTACTTC. This codes for CAWRGLAGGPEQYF.

This sequence joins TRBV6-1 and TRBJ2-5; D is uncertain. Germline V CDR1 and CDR2: MNHNS, SASEGT. V was clipped by 5 bases and J by 1 base, with 11 bases between them. There are 14 residues in the CDR3. CDR3: CASSRGRIQETQYF. CDR3 bases: TGTGCCAGCAGTCGCGGACGGATCCAAGAGACCCAGTACTTC.